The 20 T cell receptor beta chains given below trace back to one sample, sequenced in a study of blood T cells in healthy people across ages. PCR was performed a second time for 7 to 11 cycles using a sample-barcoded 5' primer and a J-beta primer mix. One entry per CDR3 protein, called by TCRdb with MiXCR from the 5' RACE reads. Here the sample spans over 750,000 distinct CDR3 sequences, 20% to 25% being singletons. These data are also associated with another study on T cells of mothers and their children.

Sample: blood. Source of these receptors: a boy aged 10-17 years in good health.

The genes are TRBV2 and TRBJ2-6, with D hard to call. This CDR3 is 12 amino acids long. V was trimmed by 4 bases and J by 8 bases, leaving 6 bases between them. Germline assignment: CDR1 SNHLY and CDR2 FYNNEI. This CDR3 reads CASSGGTNVLTF. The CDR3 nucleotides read TGTGCCAGCAGTGGGGGAACCAACGTCCTGACTTTC.

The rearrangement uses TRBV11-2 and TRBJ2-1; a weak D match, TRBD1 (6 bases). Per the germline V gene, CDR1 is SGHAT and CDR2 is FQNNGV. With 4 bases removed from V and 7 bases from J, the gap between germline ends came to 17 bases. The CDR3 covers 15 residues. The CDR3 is CASSSSLNGQNEQFF. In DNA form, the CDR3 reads TGTGCCAGCAGCTCTTCCCTAAACGGACAGAATGAGCAGTTCTTC.

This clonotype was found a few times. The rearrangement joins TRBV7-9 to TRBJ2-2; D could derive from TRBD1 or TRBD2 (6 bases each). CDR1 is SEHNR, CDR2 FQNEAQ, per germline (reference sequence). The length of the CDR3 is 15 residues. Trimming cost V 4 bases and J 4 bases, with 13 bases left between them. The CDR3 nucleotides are TGTGCCAGCAGCTCCGCCGGGGGCAGCACCGGGGAGCTGTTTTTT. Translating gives CASSSAGGSTGELFF.

The CDR3 is CASSLGAGRQETQYF. The CDR3 DNA reads TGTGCCAGCAGCTTGGGAGCGGGGAGACAAGAGACCCAGTACTTC. The chain combines TRBV5-5 with TRBJ2-5, with 7 bases that match TRBD2. Germline CDR1 is SGHKS and CDR2 is YYEKEE (reference sequence). This CDR3 contains 15 residues. V lost 0 bases and J lost 2; bases outside the gene matches: 4.

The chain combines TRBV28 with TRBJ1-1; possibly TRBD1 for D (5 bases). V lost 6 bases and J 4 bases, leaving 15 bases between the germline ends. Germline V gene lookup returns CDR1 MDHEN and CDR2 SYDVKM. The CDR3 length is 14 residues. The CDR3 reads CASRTLLGGTEAFF. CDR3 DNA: TGTGCCAGCAGGACTTTGTTGGGGGGCACTGAAGCTTTCTTT. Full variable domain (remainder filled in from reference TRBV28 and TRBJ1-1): DVKVTQSSRYLVKRTGEKVFLECVQDMDHENMFWYRQDPGLGLRLIYFSYDVKMKEKGDIPEGYSVSREKKERFSLILESASTNQTSMYLCASRTLLGGTEAFFGQGTRLTVV.

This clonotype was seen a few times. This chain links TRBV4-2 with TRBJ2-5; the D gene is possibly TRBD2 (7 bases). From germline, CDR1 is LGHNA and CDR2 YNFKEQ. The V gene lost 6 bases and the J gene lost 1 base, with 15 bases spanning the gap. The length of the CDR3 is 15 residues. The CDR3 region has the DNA TGTGCCAGCAGTCTTCGCCGGGGGGCCCAAGAGACCCAGTACTTC. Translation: CASSLRRGAQETQYF.

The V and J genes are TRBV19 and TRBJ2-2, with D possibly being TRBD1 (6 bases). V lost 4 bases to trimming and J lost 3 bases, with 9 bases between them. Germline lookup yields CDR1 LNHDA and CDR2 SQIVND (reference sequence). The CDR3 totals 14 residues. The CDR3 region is CASSTGVYTGELFF. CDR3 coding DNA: TGTGCCAGTAGTACAGGGGTTTACACCGGGGAGCTGTTTTTT.

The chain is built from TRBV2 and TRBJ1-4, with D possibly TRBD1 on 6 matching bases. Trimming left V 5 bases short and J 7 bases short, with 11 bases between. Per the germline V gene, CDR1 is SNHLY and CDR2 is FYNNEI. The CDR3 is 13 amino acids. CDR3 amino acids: CASSTGFGEKLFF. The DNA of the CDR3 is TGTGCCAGCAGTACAGGGTTTGGTGAAAAACTGTTTTTT.

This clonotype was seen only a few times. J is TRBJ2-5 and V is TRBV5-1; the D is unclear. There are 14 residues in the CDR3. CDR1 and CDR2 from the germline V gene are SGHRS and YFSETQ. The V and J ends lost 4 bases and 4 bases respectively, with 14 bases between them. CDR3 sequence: CASSPLGSVETQYF. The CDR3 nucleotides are TGCGCCAGCAGCCCCCTAGGCTCGGTAGAGACCCAGTACTTC. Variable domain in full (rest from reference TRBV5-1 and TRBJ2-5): KAGVTQTPRYLIKTRGQQVTLSCSPISGHRSVSWYQQTPGQGLQFLFEYFSETQRNKGNFPGRFSGRQFSNSRSEMNVSTLELGDSALYLCASSPLGSVETQYFGPGTRLLVL.

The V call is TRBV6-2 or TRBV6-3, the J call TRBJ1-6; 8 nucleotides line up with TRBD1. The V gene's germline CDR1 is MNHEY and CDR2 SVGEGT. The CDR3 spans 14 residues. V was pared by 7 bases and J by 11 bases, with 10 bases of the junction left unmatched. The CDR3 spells CASTNGQGGPPLHF. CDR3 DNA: TGTGCCAGCACCAACGGACAGGGAGGACCACCCCTCCACTTT.

In DNA, the CDR3 is TGTGCCAGCAGCGCCTCTTGGAGCGGGATTGACTCCTACAATGAGCAGTTCTTC. Protein product: CASSASWSGIDSYNEQFF. The rearrangement links TRBV7-6 to TRBJ2-1; 7 bases agree with TRBD2. The CDR3 is 18 amino acids. Germline V gives CDR1 SGHVS, CDR2 FNYEAQ. The ends lost 5 bases at V and 0 bases at J; junction bases unmatched: 13.

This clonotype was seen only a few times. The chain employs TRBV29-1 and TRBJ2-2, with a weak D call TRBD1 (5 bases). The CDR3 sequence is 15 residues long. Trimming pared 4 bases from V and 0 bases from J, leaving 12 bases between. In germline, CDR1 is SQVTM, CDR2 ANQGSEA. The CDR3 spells CSVASTVTNTGELFF. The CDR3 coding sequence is TGCAGCGTTGCCTCGACAGTGACGAACACCGGGGAGCTGTTTTTT.

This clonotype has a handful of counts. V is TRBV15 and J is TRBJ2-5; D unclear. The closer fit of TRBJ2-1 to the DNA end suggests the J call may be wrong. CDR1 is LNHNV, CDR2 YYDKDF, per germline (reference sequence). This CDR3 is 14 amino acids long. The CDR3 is CATSREGRFYEQFF. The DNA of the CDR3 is TGTGCCACCAGCAGAGAGGGCAGATTCTATGAGCAGTTCTTC.

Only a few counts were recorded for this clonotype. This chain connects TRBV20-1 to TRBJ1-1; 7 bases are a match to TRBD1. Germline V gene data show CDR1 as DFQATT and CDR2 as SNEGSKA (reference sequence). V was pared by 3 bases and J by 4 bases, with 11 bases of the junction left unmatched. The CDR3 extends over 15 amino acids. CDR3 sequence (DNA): TGCAGTGCTAGGAAGGGGGGAGGGGGCCGCACTGAAGCTTTCTTT. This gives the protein CSARKGGGGRTEAFF.

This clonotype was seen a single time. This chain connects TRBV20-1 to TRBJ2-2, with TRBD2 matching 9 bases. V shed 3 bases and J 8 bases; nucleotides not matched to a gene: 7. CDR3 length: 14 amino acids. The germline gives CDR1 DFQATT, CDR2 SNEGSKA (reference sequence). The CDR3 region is CSASRSSGNGELFF. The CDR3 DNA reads TGCAGTGCTAGTCGGTCTAGCGGGAATGGGGAGCTGTTTTTT.

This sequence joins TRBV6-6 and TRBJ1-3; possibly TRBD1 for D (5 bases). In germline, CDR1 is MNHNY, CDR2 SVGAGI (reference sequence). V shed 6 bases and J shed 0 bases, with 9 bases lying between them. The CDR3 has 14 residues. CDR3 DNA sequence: TGTGCCAGCAGCTGGGACCCCTCTGGAAACACCATATATTTT. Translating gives CASSWDPSGNTIYF.

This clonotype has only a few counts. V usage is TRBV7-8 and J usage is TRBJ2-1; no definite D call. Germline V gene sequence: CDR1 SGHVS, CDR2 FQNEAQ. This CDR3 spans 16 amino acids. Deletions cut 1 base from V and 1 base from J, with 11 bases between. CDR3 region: CASSLDGDLSYNEQFF. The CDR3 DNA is TGTGCCAGCAGCTTAGATGGGGATTTGTCCTACAATGAGCAGTTCTTC.

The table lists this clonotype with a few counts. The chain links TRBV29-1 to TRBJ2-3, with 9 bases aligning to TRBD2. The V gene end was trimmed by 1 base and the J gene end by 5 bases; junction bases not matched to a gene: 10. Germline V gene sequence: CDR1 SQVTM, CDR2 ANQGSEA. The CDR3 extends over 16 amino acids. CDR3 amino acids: CSVEVRASGAEDTQYF. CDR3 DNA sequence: TGCAGCGTTGAAGTTCGGGCTAGCGGGGCAGAAGATACGCAGTATTTT.

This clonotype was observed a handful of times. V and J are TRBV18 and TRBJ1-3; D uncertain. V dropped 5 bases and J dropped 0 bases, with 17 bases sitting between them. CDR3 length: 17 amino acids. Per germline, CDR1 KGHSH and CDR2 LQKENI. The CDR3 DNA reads TGTGCCAGCTCAAGCCTGACGGGAAGAACCTCTGGAAACACCATATATTTT. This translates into CASSSLTGRTSGNTIYF.

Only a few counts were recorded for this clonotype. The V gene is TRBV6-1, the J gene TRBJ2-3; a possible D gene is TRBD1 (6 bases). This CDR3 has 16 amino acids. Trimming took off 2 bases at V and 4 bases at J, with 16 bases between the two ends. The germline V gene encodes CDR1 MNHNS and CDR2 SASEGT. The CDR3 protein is CASSETTQGAADTQYF. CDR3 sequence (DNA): TGTGCCAGCAGTGAAACCACACAGGGAGCTGCAGATACGCAGTATTTT.